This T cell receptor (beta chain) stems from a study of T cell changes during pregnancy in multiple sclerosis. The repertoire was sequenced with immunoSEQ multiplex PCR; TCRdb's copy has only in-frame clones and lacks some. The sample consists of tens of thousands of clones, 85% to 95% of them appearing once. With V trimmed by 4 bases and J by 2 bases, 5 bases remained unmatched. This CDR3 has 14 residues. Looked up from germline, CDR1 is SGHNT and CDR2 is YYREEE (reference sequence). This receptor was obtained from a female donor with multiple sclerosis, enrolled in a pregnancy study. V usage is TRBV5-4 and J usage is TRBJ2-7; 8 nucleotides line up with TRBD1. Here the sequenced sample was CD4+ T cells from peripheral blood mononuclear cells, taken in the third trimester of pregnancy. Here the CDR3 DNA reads TGTGCCAGCAGCCGGGACAGGCAAACCTACGAGCAGTACTTC. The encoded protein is CASSRDRQTYEQYF.